The present entry profiles one T cell receptor beta chain with its context. What it binds is unknown. V was shortened by 4 bases and J by 1 base, with 18 bases between the two germline ends. The CDR3 length is 16 residues. Looked up from germline, CDR1 is SGHRS and CDR2 is YFSETQ. TCRdb recomputed calls from the reads with MiXCR, one row per CDR3 protein. This sample has 650,000 to 900,000 distinct CDR3 sequences, with almost 30% found just once. This sample is drawn from a study of T cell repertoires in cytomegalovirus infection. The V call is TRBV5-1, the J call TRBJ2-7, with D uncertain. Sequenced material: cultured CD8+ T cells from PBMCs, taken from culture after CMV antigen stimulation. This clonotype was obtained from a human donor in good health (CMV status not recorded). Some clones in this sample may be carry-over from other donors' samples. In DNA, the CDR3 is TGCGCCAGCAGCGCGGCACAGCTCGTTGGATCCTACGAGCAGTACTTC. Translating it yields CASSAAQLVGSYEQYF.